This T cell receptor beta chain came from a study of T-cell memory formation after mild COVID-19. In the study overall: The study found TCR clusters largely donor specific.

Constant-segment-primed 5'RACE gave TCR alpha and TCR beta cDNA libraries with sample barcodes and UMIs. TCRdb recomputed calls from the 5' RACE reads with MiXCR, one row per CDR3 protein. The data show 250,000 to 300,000 distinct CDR3 sequences, around 15% seen once. This clonotype was seen a handful of times. Its antigen remains unknown. The CDR3 loop spans 15 amino acids. The germline V gene encodes CDR1 KGHSH and CDR2 LQKENI. V lost 3 bases and J 5 bases, leaving 16 bases between the germline ends. General observations from the study: Contracting clones from day 15 to 85 showed balanced CD4/CD8; later expanders favored CD4+. Shrinking CD4+ clones resided mostly in CM and EM, and CD8+ ones in EMRA.

Sequences were obtained from PBMCs or a T cell subset sorted from them (not recorded which). The V and J genes are TRBV18 and TRBJ1-1; a weak D match, TRBD1 (5 bases). This clonotype originated in a man younger than 30 who had mild COVID-19 (a few samples of this study predate the infection). Cell type and time point are not known. This CDR3 is CASSPSGARRTEAFF. The CDR3 DNA reads as TGTGCCAGCTCACCGAGCGGGGCTCGTAGGACTGAAGCTTTCTTT.